This entry lists 23 T cell receptor beta chains sequenced from one sample in a study of radiotherapy plus CTLA-4 blockade in lung cancer. Produced via immunoSEQ multiplex PCR; TCRdb's table is partial and in-frame only. The table shows around 41,000 clones, with around 70% occurring only once. The material sequenced was peripheral blood, taken from a patient treated with radiotherapy plus ipilimumab. These receptors were obtained from a human donor with non-small cell lung cancer who had a partial response to radiotherapy plus ipilimumab.

The chain joins TRBV4-1 to TRBJ2-7, with no clear D. V lost 0 bases, J lost 0 bases, and 9 bases lay in between. The CDR3 runs to 15 residues. Germline V gene data show CDR1 as MGHRA and CDR2 as YSYEKL. CDR3 in amino acids: CASSQDPASSYEQYF. The CDR3 DNA is TGCGCCAGCAGCCAAGATCCCGCGAGCTCCTACGAGCAGTACTTC.

This clone turned up a few times. This chain connects TRBV18 to TRBJ2-1, with 9 positions matching TRBD2. With 3 bases clipped from V and 7 bases from J, the junction kept 7 bases outside the gene matches. The length of the CDR3 is 15 residues. CDR1 and CDR2 from the germline V gene are KGHSH and LQKENI. The CDR3, as DNA: TGTGCCAGCTCACCTCCTAGCGGGACTAAAAATGAGCAGTTCTTC. Translating gives CASSPPSGTKNEQFF.

The rearrangement uses TRBV5-4 and TRBJ2-1, with a tentative D call TRBD2 (7 bases). V was trimmed by 4 bases and J by 1 base, leaving 15 bases between them. This CDR3 spans 16 amino acids. Germline V gene lookup returns CDR1 SGHNT and CDR2 YYREEE (reference sequence). CDR3 in amino acids: CASSKGGQLSYNEQFF. CDR3 coding DNA: TGTGCCAGCAGCAAGGGGGGGCAATTGTCCTACAATGAGCAGTTCTTC.

The rearrangement links TRBV11-2 to TRBJ2-2; 7 nucleotides match TRBD1. Trimming took 2 bases from V and 0 from J; bases not matched to a gene: 3. The CDR3 spans 16 residues. CDR1 and CDR2 (germline): SGHAT, FQNNGV. The CDR3 DNA sequence: TGTGCCAGCAGCTTAATTAGGGGGCCGAACACCGGGGAGCTGTTTTTT. Encoded protein: CASSLIRGPNTGELFF.

The chain recombines TRBV19 with TRBJ1-1; maybe TRBD1 (6 bases). V dropped 1 base and J dropped 6 bases, with 12 bases sitting between them. In germline, CDR1 is LNHDA, CDR2 SQIVND (reference sequence). The length of the CDR3 is 14 residues. The CDR3: CASSIGWGQPEAFF. The CDR3 DNA is TGTGCCAGTAGTATAGGCTGGGGGCAGCCTGAAGCTTTCTTT.

This clone occurred a few times. The chain has TRBV6-5 and TRBJ1-2; 8 bases are a match to TRBD1. The V segment lost 2 bases and the J segment 3 bases; nucleotides outside the gene matches: 8. The CDR3 is 16 amino acids. The germline V gene has CDR1 MNHEY and CDR2 SVGAGI. The CDR3 loop is CASSYGPGTGDYGYTF. CDR3 nucleotide sequence: TGTGCCAGCAGTTACGGGCCCGGGACAGGAGACTATGGCTACACCTTC.

This clone was counted only a few times. The chain links TRBV6-1 to TRBJ2-3; the match to TRBD2 covers 11 bases. The CDR3 sequence is 18 residues long. Germline trimming cut 3 bases from V and 1 base from J; bases unmatched to any gene: 9. From germline, CDR1 is MNHNS and CDR2 SASEGT. The CDR3 region has the DNA TGTGCCAGCAGTGAGCTAGCGGGGGGCCTAGGAGGCACAGATACGCAGTATTTT. Translated, it gives CASSELAGGLGGTDTQYF.

DNA for the CDR3: TGTGCCAGCAGCACCCGACTAGCGGGGGCTATCTACAATGAGCAGTTCTTC. It is translated as CASSTRLAGAIYNEQFF. The J gene is TRBJ2-1, the V gene TRBV9, with TRBD2 matching over 12 bases. J lost 3 bases, V lost 4 bases, and 8 bases had no gene match. Per germline, CDR1 SGDLS and CDR2 YYNGEE. The CDR3 runs 17 residues.

This clone turned up a few times. V and J are TRBV7-4 and TRBJ2-1, with D perhaps matching TRBD2 (6 bases). This CDR3 has 16 residues. The V gene lost 2 bases and the J gene lost 1 base, with 12 bases spanning the gap. CDR1 and CDR2 from the germline V gene are SGHVT and SQSDAQ. In DNA form, the CDR3 reads TGTGCCAGCAGCTTAAGGCGGGACTTATCCTACAATGAGCAGTTCTTC. This translates into CASSLRRDLSYNEQFF.

This chain connects TRBV7-3 to TRBJ1-5, with TRBD1 matching over 9 bases. CDR1 is SGHTA and CDR2 is FQGTGA in the germline V gene. The CDR3 contains 13 residues. The ends lost 2 bases at V and 10 bases at J; junction bases unmatched: 3. CDR3 coding DNA: TGTGCCAGCAGCTTAGGGACAGGGAACCCCCAGCATTTT. It is translated as CASSLGTGNPQHF. Full variable domain (remainder filled in from reference TRBV7-3 and TRBJ1-5): GAGVSQTPSNKVTEKGKYVELRCDPISGHTALYWYRQSLGQGPEFLIYFQGTGAADDSGLPNDRFFAVRPEGSVSTLKIQRTERGDSAVYLCASSLGTGNPQHFGDGTRLSIL.

The genes are TRBV7-2 and TRBJ2-1; 8 nucleotides match TRBD1. J lost 2 bases, V lost 3 bases, and 3 bases had no gene match. CDR1 is SGHTA, CDR2 FQGNSA, per germline. The CDR3 is 15 residues long. CDR3 sequence (DNA): TGTGCCAGCAGCTTGGGGACAGGACCCTACAATGAGCAGTTCTTC. Residues: CASSLGTGPYNEQFF.

The chain employs TRBV9 and TRBJ1-5; 10 bases align to TRBD1. The trim removed 2 bases at V and 7 bases at J, leaving 6 bases unmatched. The CDR3 spans 15 residues. Germline V gene lookup returns CDR1 SGDLS and CDR2 YYNGEE. The CDR3 region is CASSVSGTGDQPQHF. CDR3 in DNA: TGTGCCAGCAGCGTTTCCGGGACAGGGGACCAGCCCCAGCATTTT. Using reference TRBV9 and TRBJ1-5 for the parts outside the CDR3, the full variable domain is DSGVTQTPKHLITATGQRVTLRCSPRSGDLSVYWYQQSLDQGLQFLIQYYNGEERAKGNILERFSAQQFPDLHSELNLSSLELGDSALYFCASSVSGTGDQPQHFGDGTRLSIL.

This clone was seen a few times. V is TRBV4-3 and J is TRBJ2-5; 8 bases map to TRBD1. Germline assignment: CDR1 LGHNA and CDR2 YSLEER. The CDR3 length is 15 residues. V gave up 2 bases and J gave up 5 bases; unmatched junction bases: 7. The CDR3 sequence is CASSQNRGALETQYF. DNA of the CDR3: TGCGCCAGCAGCCAAAACAGGGGGGCTTTGGAGACCCAGTACTTC.

The V and J genes are TRBV29-1 and TRBJ2-1; TRBD2 matches at 15 bases. The V and J ends lost 1 base and 3 bases, in that order; junction bases with no gene match: 4. This CDR3 is 17 amino acids long. Germline assignment: CDR1 SQVTM and CDR2 ANQGSEA. CDR3 residues: CSVEGTSGRAYYNEQFF. The DNA of the CDR3 is TGCAGCGTTGAAGGGACTAGCGGGAGGGCCTACTACAATGAGCAGTTCTTC.

The rearrangement links TRBV7-2 to TRBJ1-5; no definite D call. This CDR3 comprises 15 residues. The germline V and J ends were trimmed by 2 bases and 4 bases, with 12 bases remaining between them. Germline loops: CDR1 SGHTA, CDR2 FQGNSA. The DNA of the CDR3 is TGTGCCAGCAGCTTAAGGACCGGGGAGAATCAGCCCCAGCATTTT. Residues: CASSLRTGENQPQHF.

This rearrangement joins TRBV5-6 to TRBJ2-7, with 9 nucleotides matching TRBD1. With V trimmed by 3 bases and J by 5 bases, 6 bases remained unmatched. The CDR3 is 14 amino acids. Germline V gene lookup returns CDR1 SGHDT and CDR2 YYEEEE. CDR3 DNA: TGTGCCAGCAGCTATACAGGGGGCGGGAACGAGCAGTACTTC. Residues: CASSYTGGGNEQYF.

This rearrangement joins TRBV9 to TRBJ2-1, with TRBD2 identical over 12 bases. CDR1 and CDR2 from the germline V gene are SGDLS and YYNGEE. V was pared by 4 bases and J by 7 bases, with 3 bases of the junction left unmatched. The CDR3 runs 14 residues. This chain's CDR3 is CASSSSGRGNEQFF. In DNA, the CDR3 is TGTGCCAGCAGCTCTAGCGGGAGGGGAAATGAGCAGTTCTTC.

V and J are TRBV30 and TRBJ2-2; a weak D match, TRBD1 (6 bases). The germline gives CDR1 GTSNPN, CDR2 SVGIG (reference sequence). V was shortened by 8 bases and J by 4 bases, with 11 bases between the two germline ends. CDR3 length: 12 residues. The CDR3 nucleotides are TGTGCCATACGAGGGGGCACCGGGGAGCTGTTTTTT. Protein sequence: CAIRGGTGELFF. The full variable domain, rest sourced from reference TRBV30 and TRBJ2-2, is SQTIHQWPATLVQPVGSPLSLECTVEGTSNPNLYWYRQAAGRGLQLLFYSVGIGQISSEVPQNLSASRPQDRQFILSSKKLLLSDSGFYLCAIRGGTGELFFGEGSRLTVL.

This clone occurred a few times. V usage is TRBV19 and J usage is TRBJ2-7; the match to TRBD2 covers 9 bases. Losses at the gene ends were 3 bases for V and 2 bases for J; bases not matched to a gene: 2. The CDR3 loop spans 14 amino acids. Germline values: CDR1 LNHDA, CDR2 SQIVND (reference sequence). As DNA, the CDR3 is TGTGCCAGTAGTATGGGACTAGCTGCCTACGAGCAGTACTTC. It is translated as CASSMGLAAYEQYF.

This clone was seen more than once but under ten times. V is TRBV10-3 and J is TRBJ1-2; 7 positions agree with TRBD1. This CDR3 region has 14 residues. V shed 2 bases and J 4 bases; nucleotides not matched to a gene: 4. CDR1 is ENHRY, CDR2 SYGVKD, per germline. CDR3 DNA: TGTGCCATCAGTGAGCGACAGGGCAGCTATGGCTACACCTTC. Translating it yields CAISERQGSYGYTF.

The chain has TRBV2 and TRBJ1-4; 7 nucleotides match TRBD1. CDR1 and CDR2 from the germline V gene are SNHLY and FYNNEI. The CDR3 has 13 residues. The V gene end was trimmed by 6 bases and the J gene end by 6 bases; junction bases not matched to a gene: 4. The CDR3 nucleotides are TGTGCCAGCAGCGCAGGGGGTGATGAAAAACTGTTTTTT. It codes for CASSAGGDEKLFF.

For the CDR3, the DNA is TGCGCCAGCAGCTTGGCGGACAGGGAAGAGACCCAGTACTTC. Amino acids: CASSLADREETQYF. The chain is built from TRBV5-1 and TRBJ2-5; 8 bases match TRBD1. The V gene end was trimmed by 0 bases and the J gene end by 3 bases; junction bases not matched to a gene: 1. Germline-derived CDR1 and CDR2 are SGHRS and YFSETQ. This CDR3 spans 14 amino acids.

This sequence joins TRBV19 and TRBJ1-3; 11 bases map to TRBD1. The germline gives CDR1 LNHDA, CDR2 SQIVND (reference sequence). V gave up 4 bases and J gave up 3 bases; unmatched junction bases: 5. There are 16 residues in the CDR3. CDR3 protein: CASSTGQGAIGNTIYF. The CDR3, as DNA: TGTGCCAGTAGTACCGGACAGGGGGCAATTGGAAACACCATATATTTT.